What follows are 9 T cell receptor beta chains derived from one specimen sequenced in a study of blood T cell repertoires in COVID-19. TCRdb's copy holds only in-frame clones and misses some; the assay was immunoSEQ multiplex PCR. The data hold more than 55,000 clones, with over 75% observed a single time. Sequenced material: peripheral blood. These receptors originate from a man older than 75 with active or convalescent COVID-19.

The chain uses TRBV25-1 and TRBJ1-1; D may be TRBD1 (6 bases). CDR1 is MGHDK and CDR2 is SYGVNS in the germline V gene. The CDR3 spans 13 residues. Trimming cost V 1 base and J 4 bases, with 7 bases left between them. This chain's CDR3 is CASSELGGTEAFF. CDR3 nucleotides: TGTGCCAGCAGTGAATTAGGGGGCACTGAAGCTTTCTTT.

This clone was seen a single time. The rearrangement joins TRBV14 to TRBJ2-7; D is undetermined. Germline CDR1 reads SGHDN; CDR2 reads FVKESK. The CDR3 spans 11 residues. The V gene lost 8 bases and the J gene lost 3 bases, with 8 bases spanning the gap. For the CDR3, the DNA is TGTGCCAGCGGGCCCGGCTACGAGCAGTACTTC. This gives the protein CASGPGYEQYF.

The chain couples TRBV2 to TRBJ2-7; D not resolved. The V end was cut by 2 bases, the J end by 5 bases, with 16 bases between. Germline CDR1 reads SNHLY; CDR2 reads FYNNEI. The CDR3 is 15 amino acids. CDR3 amino acids: CASSEMAVGPDEQYF. The CDR3 nucleotides read TGTGCCAGCAGTGAAATGGCGGTAGGCCCGGACGAGCAGTACTTC.

This clone was counted once. This chain uses TRBV14 with TRBJ2-1; maybe TRBD1 (5 bases). V was trimmed by 6 bases and J by 10 bases, leaving 10 bases between them. Germline loops: CDR1 SGHDN, CDR2 FVKESK. The CDR3 sequence is 11 residues long. This CDR3 is CASRQKGEQFF. CDR3 DNA sequence: TGTGCCAGCAGGCAAAAGGGGGAGCAGTTCTTC.

This chain uses TRBV4-3 with TRBJ2-2, with D possibly matching TRBD1 (7 bases). The germline V and J ends were trimmed by 4 bases and 4 bases, with 16 bases remaining between them. The CDR3 totals 16 residues. CDR1 is LGHNA and CDR2 is YSLEER in the germline V gene. The CDR3: CASSLSAQGGTGELFF. The CDR3 DNA reads TGCGCCAGCAGCCTTAGCGCCCAGGGGGGCACCGGGGAGCTGTTTTTT.

The chain combines TRBV10-3 with TRBJ1-4; no definite D call. The CDR3 sequence is 14 residues long. Germline V CDR1 and CDR2: ENHRY, SYGVKD. Trimming shortened V by 6 bases and J by 7 bases, and 15 bases separated the two germline ends. The DNA for the CDR3 is TGTGCCATCAGCCCCTCTCGGGAGGGTGAAAAACTGTTTTTT. This translates into CAISPSREGEKLFF.

This clone showed up just a few times. The rearrangement uses TRBV23-1 and TRBJ2-7; D might be TRBD1 (5 bases). TRBV23-1 is an open reading frame whose function is uncertain. This CDR3 is built from 14 residues. V lost 6 bases, J lost 3 bases, and 15 bases lay in between. The CDR3 here is CASRLSTAVYEQYF. The CDR3 DNA sequence: TGCGCCAGCAGACTATCGACAGCAGTCTACGAGCAGTACTTC.

The chain recombines TRBV29-1 with TRBJ1-2; D is possibly TRBD1 (6 bases). Germline-derived CDR1 and CDR2 are SQVTM and ANQGSEA. The V end was cut by 5 bases, the J end by 6 bases, with 13 bases between. CDR3 length: 12 amino acids. The DNA for the CDR3 is TGCAGCGTTCCCGACAGGTCGGATGGCTACACCTTC. Translated, it gives CSVPDRSDGYTF.

This clone was found a few times. This rearrangement joins TRBV11-2 to TRBJ2-7; no reliable D call. V shed 0 bases and J shed 0 bases, with 12 bases lying between them. The germline gives CDR1 SGHAT, CDR2 FQNNGV. The CDR3 covers 16 residues. The CDR3 loop is CASSLELAGHSYEQYF. The CDR3 DNA reads TGTGCCAGCAGCTTAGAGCTTGCAGGCCACTCCTACGAGCAGTACTTC.